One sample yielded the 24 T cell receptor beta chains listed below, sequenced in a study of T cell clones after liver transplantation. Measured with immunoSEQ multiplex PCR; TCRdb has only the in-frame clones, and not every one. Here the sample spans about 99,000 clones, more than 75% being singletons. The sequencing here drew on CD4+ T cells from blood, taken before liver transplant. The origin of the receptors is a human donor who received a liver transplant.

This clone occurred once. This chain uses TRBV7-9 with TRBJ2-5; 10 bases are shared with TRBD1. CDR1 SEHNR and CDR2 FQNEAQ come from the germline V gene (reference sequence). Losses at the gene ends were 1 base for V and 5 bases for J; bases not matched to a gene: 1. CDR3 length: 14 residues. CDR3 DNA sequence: TGTGCCAGCAGCTTAGGGACAGGGGGGGAGACCCAGTACTTC. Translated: CASSLGTGGETQYF.

The CDR3 sequence is CASSPTQSSYEQYF. DNA for the CDR3: TGTGCCAGCAGCCCGACACAGAGCTCCTACGAGCAGTACTTC. The gene calls are TRBV28 and TRBJ2-7; no definite D call. Germline values: CDR1 MDHEN, CDR2 SYDVKM. V gave up 6 bases and J gave up 0 bases, with 12 bases separating them. The CDR3 runs 14 residues. Drawing the rest from reference TRBV28 and TRBJ2-7, the complete variable domain is DVKVTQSSRYLVKRTGEKVFLECVQDMDHENMFWYRQDPGLGLRLIYFSYDVKMKEKGDIPEGYSVSREKKERFSLILESASTNQTSMYLCASSPTQSSYEQYFGPGTRLTVT.

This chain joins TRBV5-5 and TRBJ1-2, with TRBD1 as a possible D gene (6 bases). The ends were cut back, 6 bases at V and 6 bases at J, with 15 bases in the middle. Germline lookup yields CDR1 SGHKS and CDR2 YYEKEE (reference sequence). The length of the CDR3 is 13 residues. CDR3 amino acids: CASKQQGLDGYTF. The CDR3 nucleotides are TGTGCCAGCAAACAACAGGGTTTAGATGGCTACACCTTC.

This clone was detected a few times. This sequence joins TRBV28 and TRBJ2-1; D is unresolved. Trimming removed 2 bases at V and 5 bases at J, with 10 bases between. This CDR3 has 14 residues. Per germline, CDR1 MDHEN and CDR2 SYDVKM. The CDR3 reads CASSLVATHNEQFF. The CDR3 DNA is TGTGCCAGCAGTTTAGTTGCGACCCACAATGAGCAGTTCTTC.

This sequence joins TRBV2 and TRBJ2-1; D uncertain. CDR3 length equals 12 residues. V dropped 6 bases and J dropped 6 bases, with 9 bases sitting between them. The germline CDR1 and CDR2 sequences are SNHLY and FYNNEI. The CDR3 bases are TGTGCCAGCAGCCTCCAATTCAATGAGCAGTTCTTC. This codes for CASSLQFNEQFF.

CDR3 region: CASSSGLAGRYNEQFF. The CDR3 DNA is TGTGCCAGCTCATCGGGACTAGCGGGGCGTTACAATGAGCAGTTCTTC. The V gene is TRBV18, the J gene TRBJ2-1; TRBD2 aligns across 13 bases. The CDR3 consists of 16 residues. Germline V lookup: CDR1 KGHSH, CDR2 LQKENI. Germline trimming cut 5 bases from V and 4 bases from J; bases unmatched to any gene: 5. Complete variable domain (other parts from reference TRBV18 and TRBJ2-1): NAGVMQNPRHLVRRRGQEARLRCSPMKGHSHVYWYRQLPEEGLKFMVYLQKENIIDESGMPKERFSAEFPKEGPSILRIQQVVRGDSAAYFCASSSGLAGRYNEQFFGPGTRLTVL.

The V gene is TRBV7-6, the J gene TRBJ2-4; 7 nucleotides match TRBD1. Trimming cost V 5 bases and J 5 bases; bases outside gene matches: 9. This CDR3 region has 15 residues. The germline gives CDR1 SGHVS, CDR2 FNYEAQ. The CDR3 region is CASSPTGSFQNIQYF. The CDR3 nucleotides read TGTGCCAGCAGCCCGACAGGGAGCTTCCAAAACATTCAGTACTTC.

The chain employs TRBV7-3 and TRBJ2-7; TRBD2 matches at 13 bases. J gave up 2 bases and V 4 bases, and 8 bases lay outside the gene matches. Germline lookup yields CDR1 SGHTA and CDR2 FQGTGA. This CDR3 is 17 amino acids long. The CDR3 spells CASSSRPGLAGTYEQYF. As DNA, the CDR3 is TGTGCCAGCAGCTCGCGACCGGGACTAGCGGGGACCTACGAGCAGTACTTC.

CDR3 sequence reads: CASGNQGSSTEAFF. In DNA form, the CDR3 reads TGTGCTAGTGGTAATCAGGGTAGTAGCACTGAAGCTTTCTTT. The chain is built from TRBV12-5 and TRBJ1-1, with D possibly TRBD1 on 5 matching bases. The CDR3 runs 14 residues. V was trimmed by 5 bases and J by 4 bases, leaving 14 bases between them. CDR1 is LGHNT and CDR2 is FRNRAP in the germline V gene.

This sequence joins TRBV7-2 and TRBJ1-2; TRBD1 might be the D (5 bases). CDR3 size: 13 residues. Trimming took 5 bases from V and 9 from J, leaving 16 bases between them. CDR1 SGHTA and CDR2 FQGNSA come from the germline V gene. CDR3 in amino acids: CASSHSRGKSYTF. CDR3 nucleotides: TGTGCCAGCAGCCATTCCCGGGGGAAAAGCTACACCTTC.

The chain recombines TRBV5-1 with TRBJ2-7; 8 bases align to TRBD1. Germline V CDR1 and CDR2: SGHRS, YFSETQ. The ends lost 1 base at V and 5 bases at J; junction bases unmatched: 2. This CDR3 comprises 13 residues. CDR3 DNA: TGCGCCAGCAGCTTGCAGGGGGCAAACGAGCAGTACTTC. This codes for CASSLQGANEQYF. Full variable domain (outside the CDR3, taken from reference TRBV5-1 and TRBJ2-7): KAGVTQTPRYLIKTRGQQVTLSCSPISGHRSVSWYQQTPGQGLQFLFEYFSETQRNKGNFPGRFSGRQFSNSRSEMNVSTLELGDSALYLCASSLQGANEQYFGPGTRLTVT.

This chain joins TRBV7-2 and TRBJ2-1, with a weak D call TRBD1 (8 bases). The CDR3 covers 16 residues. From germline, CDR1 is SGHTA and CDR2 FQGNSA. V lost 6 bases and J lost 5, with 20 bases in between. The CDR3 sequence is CASRIGGQGAHNEQFF. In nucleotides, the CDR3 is TGTGCCAGCAGAATCGGGGGGCAGGGGGCGCACAATGAGCAGTTCTTC. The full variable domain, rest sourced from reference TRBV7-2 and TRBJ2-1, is GAGVSQSPSNKVTEKGKDVELRCDPISGHTALYWYRQSLGQGLEFLIYFQGNSAPDKSGLPSDRFSAERTGGSVSTLTIQRTQQEDSAVYLCASRIGGQGAHNEQFFGPGTRLTVL.

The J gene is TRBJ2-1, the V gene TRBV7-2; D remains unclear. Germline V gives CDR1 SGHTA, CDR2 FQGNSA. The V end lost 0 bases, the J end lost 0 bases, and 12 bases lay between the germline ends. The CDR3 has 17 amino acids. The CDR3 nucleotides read TGTGCCAGCAGCTTAGCGCCCAGGCAGAGCTCCTACAATGAGCAGTTCTTC. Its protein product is CASSLAPRQSSYNEQFF.

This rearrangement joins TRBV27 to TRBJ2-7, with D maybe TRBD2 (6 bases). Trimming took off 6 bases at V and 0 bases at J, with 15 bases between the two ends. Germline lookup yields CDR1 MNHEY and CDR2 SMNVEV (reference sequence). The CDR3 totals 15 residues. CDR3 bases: TGTGCCAGCAGCCGGATAGCGGATCCCTCCTACGAGCAGTACTTC. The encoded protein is CASSRIADPSYEQYF.

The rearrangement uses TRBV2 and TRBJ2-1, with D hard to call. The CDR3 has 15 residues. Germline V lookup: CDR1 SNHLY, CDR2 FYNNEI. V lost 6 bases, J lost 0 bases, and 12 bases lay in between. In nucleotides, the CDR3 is TGTGCCAGCAGACCCTTACAGAGCTCCTACAATGAGCAGTTCTTC. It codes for CASRPLQSSYNEQFF.

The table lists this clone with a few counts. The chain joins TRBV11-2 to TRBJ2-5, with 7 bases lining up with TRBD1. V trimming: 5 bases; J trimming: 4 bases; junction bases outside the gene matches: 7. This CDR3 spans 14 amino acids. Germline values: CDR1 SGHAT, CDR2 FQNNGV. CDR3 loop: CASSLWDSRETQYF. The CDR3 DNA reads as TGTGCCAGCAGCCTATGGGACAGCCGAGAGACCCAGTACTTC. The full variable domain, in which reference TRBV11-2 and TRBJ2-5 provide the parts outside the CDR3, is EAGVAQSPRYKIIEKRQSVAFWCNPISGHATLYWYQQILGQGPKLLIQFQNNGVVDDSQLPKDRFSAERLKGVDSTLKIQPAKLEDSAVYLCASSLWDSRETQYFGPGTRLLVL.

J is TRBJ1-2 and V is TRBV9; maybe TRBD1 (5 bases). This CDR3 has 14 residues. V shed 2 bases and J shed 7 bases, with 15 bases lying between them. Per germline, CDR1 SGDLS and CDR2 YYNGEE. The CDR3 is CASSVQGRGGGYTF. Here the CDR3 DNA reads TGTGCCAGCAGCGTTCAGGGTAGAGGTGGTGGCTACACCTTC.

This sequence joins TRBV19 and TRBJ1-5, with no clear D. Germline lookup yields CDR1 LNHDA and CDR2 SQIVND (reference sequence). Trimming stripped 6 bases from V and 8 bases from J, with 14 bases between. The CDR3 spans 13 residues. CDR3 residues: CASRQNGREPQHF. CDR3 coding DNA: TGTGCCAGTAGACAGAACGGCCGAGAGCCCCAGCATTTT.

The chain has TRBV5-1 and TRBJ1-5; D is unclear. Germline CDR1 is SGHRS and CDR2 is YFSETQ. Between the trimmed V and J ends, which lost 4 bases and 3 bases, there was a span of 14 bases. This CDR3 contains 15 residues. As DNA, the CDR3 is TGCGCCAGCAGCCAAATGGGTGGGGACAATCAGCCCCAGCATTTT. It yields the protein CASSQMGGDNQPQHF.

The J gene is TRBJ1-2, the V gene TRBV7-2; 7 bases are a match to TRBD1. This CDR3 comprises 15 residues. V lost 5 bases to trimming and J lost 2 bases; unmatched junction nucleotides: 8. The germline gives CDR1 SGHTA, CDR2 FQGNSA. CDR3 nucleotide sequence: TGTGCCAGCAGCCGAAGAACAGGGGCCAACTATGGCTACACCTTC. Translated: CASSRRTGANYGYTF. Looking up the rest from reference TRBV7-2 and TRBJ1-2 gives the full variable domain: GAGVSQSPSNKVTEKGKDVELRCDPISGHTALYWYRQSLGQGLEFLIYFQGNSAPDKSGLPSDRFSAERTGGSVSTLTIQRTQQEDSAVYLCASSRRTGANYGYTFGSGTRLTVV.

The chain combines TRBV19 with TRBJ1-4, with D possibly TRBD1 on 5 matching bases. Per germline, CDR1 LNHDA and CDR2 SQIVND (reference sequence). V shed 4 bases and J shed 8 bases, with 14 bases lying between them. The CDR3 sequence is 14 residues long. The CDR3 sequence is CASSTRGIQEKLFF. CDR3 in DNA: TGTGCCAGTAGTACTCGGGGGATCCAAGAAAAACTGTTTTTT. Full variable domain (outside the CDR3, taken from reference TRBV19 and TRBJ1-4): DGGITQSPKYLFRKEGQNVTLSCEQNLNHDAMYWYRQDPGQGLRLIYYSQIVNDFQKGDIAEGYSVSREKKESFPLTVTSAQKNPTAFYLCASSTRGIQEKLFFGSGTQLSVL.

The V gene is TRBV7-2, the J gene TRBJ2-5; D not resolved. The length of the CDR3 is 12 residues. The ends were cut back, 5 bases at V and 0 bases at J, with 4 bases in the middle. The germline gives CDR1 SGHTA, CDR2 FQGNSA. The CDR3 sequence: CASSAYQETQYF. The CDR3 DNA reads TGTGCCAGCAGCGCGTACCAAGAGACCCAGTACTTC.

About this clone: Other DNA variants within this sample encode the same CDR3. The CDR3 nucleotides are TGTGCCAGCAGTGAATATCGGGGATCACCCCTCCACTTT. Its translation is CASSEYRGSPLHF. This chain joins TRBV25-1 and TRBJ1-6; D is undetermined. The CDR3 covers 13 residues. CDR1 and CDR2 from the germline V gene are MGHDK and SYGVNS. Trimming stripped 0 bases from V and 10 bases from J, with 7 bases between.

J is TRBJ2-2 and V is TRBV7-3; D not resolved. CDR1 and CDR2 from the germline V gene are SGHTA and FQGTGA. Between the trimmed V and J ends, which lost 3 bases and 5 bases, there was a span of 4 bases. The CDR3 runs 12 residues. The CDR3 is CASSFRTGELFF. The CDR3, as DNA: TGTGCCAGCAGCTTCAGAACCGGGGAGCTGTTTTTT.